One sample yielded the 32 T cell receptor beta chains listed below, sequenced in a study of OX40 agonist ivuxolimab in advanced cancers. Sequenced by immunoSEQ multiplex PCR; TCRdb stores in-frame clones only, minus some. The sample lists 45,000 or so clones; about 80% were seen once. This sample comprised CD4+ or CD8+ T cells sorted from blood, obtained in a trial of the OX40 agonist ivuxolimab. All receptors derive from an adult with an advanced solid tumor such as melanoma, head and neck, liver or kidney cancer.

The chain uses TRBV20-1 and TRBJ2-1; unclear D gene. CDR1 is DFQATT, CDR2 SNEGSKA, per germline (reference sequence). The CDR3 is made up of 11 amino acids. Trimming cost V 7 bases and J 0 bases, with 4 bases left between them. For the CDR3, the DNA is TGCAGTGTTAGCTCCTACAATGAGCAGTTCTTC. Its protein is CSVSSYNEQFF.

The rearrangement uses TRBV5-1 and TRBJ2-7; D possibly corresponds to TRBD2 (6 bases). Germline V lookup: CDR1 SGHRS, CDR2 YFSETQ. There are 15 residues in the CDR3. The V end lost 0 bases, the J end lost 0 bases, and 10 bases lay between the germline ends. CDR3 loop: CASSLAGGSSYEQYF. The CDR3 DNA reads as TGCGCCAGCAGCTTGGCCGGGGGTAGCTCCTACGAGCAGTACTTC. Full variable domain (remainder filled in from reference TRBV5-1 and TRBJ2-7): KAGVTQTPRYLIKTRGQQVTLSCSPISGHRSVSWYQQTPGQGLQFLFEYFSETQRNKGNFPGRFSGRQFSNSRSEMNVSTLELGDSALYLCASSLAGGSSYEQYFGPGTRLTVT.

CDR3 coding DNA: TGTGCCAGCAGCTTAAGTCAGGACCAGGGCACTGAAGCTTTCTTT. It is translated as CASSLSQDQGTEAFF. The chain combines TRBV11-3 with TRBJ1-1, with D perhaps TRBD1 (5 bases). Trimming cost V 2 bases and J 4 bases, with 14 bases left between them. Germline V gene sequence: CDR1 SGHNT, CDR2 YENEEA. The CDR3 runs 15 residues.

The V and J genes are TRBV6-1 and TRBJ2-5, with D unclear. The V end lost 4 bases, the J end lost 5 bases, and 14 bases lay between the germline ends. Germline lookup yields CDR1 MNHNS and CDR2 SASEGT. The CDR3 loop spans 14 amino acids. The CDR3 region is CASSARIHGETQYF. The CDR3 DNA follows: TGTGCCAGCAGTGCTAGAATTCACGGGGAGACCCAGTACTTC.

V is TRBV5-4 and J is TRBJ2-1; the D call may be TRBD1 or TRBD2 (5 bases each). The CDR3 sequence is 14 residues long. Germline CDR1 and CDR2: SGHNT and YYREEE (reference sequence). V shed 0 bases and J shed 5 bases, with 9 bases lying between them. CDR3 nucleotide sequence: TGTGCCAGCAGCTTGGATGGGGGAGACAATGAGCAGTTCTTC. As protein: CASSLDGGDNEQFF.

This clone was seen once. V usage is TRBV7-2 and J usage is TRBJ2-7; D unclear. Germline loops: CDR1 SGHTA, CDR2 FQGNSA. There are 11 residues in the CDR3. The V end lost 4 bases, the J end lost 12 bases, and 13 bases lay between the germline ends. The chain's CDR3 is CASSSGRNSYF. CDR3 DNA sequence: TGTGCCAGCAGCTCCGGTAGGAATTCGTACTTC.

This chain links TRBV29-1 with TRBJ1-1; 8 bases line up with TRBD1. The CDR3 has 14 amino acids. J was trimmed by 0 bases and V by 7 bases; bases with no gene match: 7. Germline loops: CDR1 SQVTM, CDR2 ANQGSEA. The CDR3 protein is CSADNRGMNTEAFF. DNA for the CDR3: TGCAGCGCCGATAACAGGGGGATGAACACTGAAGCTTTCTTT.

CDR3 protein: CASSLGLVGDEQFF. The CDR3 nucleotides read TGTGCCAGCAGTCTAGGACTAGTCGGCGATGAGCAGTTCTTC. The rearrangement links TRBV11-2 to TRBJ2-1; 7 bases align to TRBD2. The CDR3 extends over 14 amino acids. The germline V gene has CDR1 SGHAT and CDR2 FQNNGV. Germline trimming cut 6 bases from V and 8 bases from J; bases unmatched to any gene: 10.

This clone showed up just a few times. The chain employs TRBV6-5 and TRBJ1-6; 8 bases fit TRBD1. The germline CDR1 and CDR2 sequences are MNHEY and SVGAGI. With 5 bases clipped from V and 8 bases from J, the junction kept 8 bases outside the gene matches. This CDR3 region has 15 residues. The CDR3 is CASSQFGTGDSPLHF. In DNA, the CDR3 is TGTGCCAGCAGTCAATTCGGGACAGGAGATTCACCCCTCCACTTT.

The V gene is TRBV9, the J gene TRBJ2-3; D is undetermined. The germline CDR1 and CDR2 sequences are SGDLS and YYNGEE. The CDR3 is 19 residues long. The V end was cut by 4 bases, the J end by 3 bases, with 27 bases between. CDR3 in amino acids: CASSTRIVLGGMGTDTQYF. The CDR3 nucleotides are TGTGCCAGCAGCACCAGGATAGTCCTGGGTGGGATGGGGACAGATACGCAGTATTTT.

This chain connects TRBV4-1 to TRBJ2-5; D is unresolved. V dropped 0 bases and J dropped 4 bases, with 12 bases sitting between them. Germline V lookup: CDR1 MGHRA, CDR2 YSYEKL. The CDR3 has 15 residues. The CDR3, as DNA: TGCGCCAGCAGCCAAGATCGGCCGCCACCAGAGACCCAGTACTTC. It translates to CASSQDRPPPETQYF.

The V gene is TRBV9, the J gene TRBJ2-7, with 9 bases fitting TRBD2. Trimming removed 3 bases from V and 2 bases from J; junction bases left unmatched: 3. Per germline, CDR1 SGDLS and CDR2 YYNGEE. The CDR3 contains 14 residues. The CDR3 bases are TGTGCCAGCAGCGCTAGCGGGGCCACCTACGAGCAGTACTTC. The encoded protein is CASSASGATYEQYF.

V gene TRBV10-3 combines with J gene TRBJ1-3; perhaps TRBD1 as D (5 bases). V gave up 8 bases and J gave up 0 bases, with 23 bases separating them. Germline V gene sequence: CDR1 ENHRY, CDR2 SYGVKD. CDR3 length equals 18 residues. Written as DNA, the CDR3 is TGTGCCATCTCCCTGGGGCTGATGACAGCACCCTCTGGAAACACCATATATTTT. Translated: CAISLGLMTAPSGNTIYF.

The chain carries TRBV6-5 and TRBJ1-1; no clear D gene. Germline V gene sequence: CDR1 MNHEY, CDR2 SVGAGI. V lost 7 bases and J 3 bases, leaving 15 bases between the germline ends. The CDR3 runs to 14 residues. The CDR3 DNA sequence: TGTGCCAGCACCCAGCCCCTGGAGTACACTGAAGCTTTCTTT. It codes for CASTQPLEYTEAFF.

This rearrangement joins TRBV7-2 to TRBJ1-4; 7 positions match TRBD1. CDR1 is SGHTA and CDR2 is FQGNSA in the germline V gene. The CDR3 extends over 14 amino acids. Trimming removed 4 bases from V and 3 bases from J; junction bases left unmatched: 2. The CDR3 nucleotides are TGTGCCAGCAGCTCGACAGGGTCTAATGAAAAACTGTTTTTT. Protein sequence: CASSSTGSNEKLFF.

The rearrangement links TRBV10-3 to TRBJ2-7, with 10 bases aligning to TRBD2. The trim removed 3 bases at V and 1 base at J, leaving 0 bases unmatched. The V gene's germline CDR1 is ENHRY and CDR2 SYGVKD. CDR3 length: 14 amino acids. The CDR3 DNA is TGTGCCATCAGTGATAGCGGGGGGTCCTACGAGCAGTACTTC. Residues: CAISDSGGSYEQYF.

This chain links TRBV10-3 with TRBJ1-4; no clear D gene. Between the trimmed V and J ends, which lost 0 bases and 7 bases, there was a span of 12 bases. Per germline, CDR1 ENHRY and CDR2 SYGVKD. The CDR3 runs 15 residues. This chain's CDR3 is CAISESGRVGEKLFF. CDR3 nucleotide sequence: TGTGCCATCAGTGAGTCGGGGAGGGTTGGTGAAAAACTGTTTTTT.

In DNA form, the CDR3 reads TGTGCCAGCAGGGGCAGGGTCACCGAGACCCAGTACTTC. Protein: CASRGRVTETQYF. The rearrangement joins TRBV6-6 to TRBJ2-5, with a possible D match to TRBD1 (5 bases). Germline CDR1 and CDR2: MNHNY and SVGAGI (reference sequence). The CDR3 consists of 13 residues. The V and J ends lost 6 bases and 5 bases respectively, with 13 bases between them.

This clone was counted only a few times. The J gene is TRBJ2-3, the V gene TRBV27; D gene unclear. CDR3 length equals 15 residues. Per the germline V gene, CDR1 is MNHEY and CDR2 is SMNVEV (reference sequence). Between the trimmed V and J ends, which lost 4 bases and 0 bases, there was a span of 11 bases. The CDR3: CASSSRPSSTDTQYF. CDR3 nucleotide sequence: TGTGCCAGCAGTTCAAGACCCTCTAGCACAGATACGCAGTATTTT.

This chain uses TRBV4-3 with TRBJ2-1; 7 bases align to TRBD2. Germline lookup yields CDR1 LGHNA and CDR2 YSLEER. There are 16 residues in the CDR3. Unmatched junction bases numbered 4, after V lost 2 bases and J lost 0 bases. CDR3 protein: CASSQSGGSSYNEQFF. CDR3 DNA: TGCGCCAGCAGCCAATCGGGCGGGAGCTCCTACAATGAGCAGTTCTTC.

This clone was recorded once. The rearrangement links TRBV10-3 to TRBJ2-2; D ambiguous. This CDR3 region has 14 residues. Germline-derived CDR1 and CDR2 are ENHRY and SYGVKD. With 1 base removed from V and 6 bases from J, the gap between germline ends came to 9 bases. CDR3 residues: CAISELRESGELFF. The DNA for the CDR3 is TGTGCCATCAGTGAGTTAAGGGAATCCGGGGAGCTGTTTTTT.

The rearrangement uses TRBV5-1 and TRBJ1-2; 8 bases are shared with TRBD1. This CDR3 contains 15 residues. Germline values: CDR1 SGHRS, CDR2 YFSETQ. After removal of 4 bases from V and 7 bases from J, the junction contained 12 bases not matched to a gene. Written as DNA, the CDR3 is TGCGCCAGCAGCGTACTGACAGGGGCCTGGGGTGGCTACACCTTC. As protein: CASSVLTGAWGGYTF.

The chain links TRBV7-2 to TRBJ1-1, with D unresolved. V dropped 1 base and J dropped 4 bases, with 13 bases sitting between them. CDR1 SGHTA and CDR2 FQGNSA come from the germline V gene. The CDR3 has 15 amino acids. The chain's CDR3 is CASSLGYLGLTEAFF. CDR3 DNA: TGTGCCAGCAGCTTAGGGTATTTAGGGCTCACTGAAGCTTTCTTT.

The chain links TRBV14 to TRBJ1-4; no definite D call. Trimming removed 1 base from V and 8 bases from J, with 5 bases in between. This CDR3 has 12 residues. CDR1 SGHDN and CDR2 FVKESK come from the germline V gene. The CDR3 nucleotides read TGTGCCAGCAGCCAAGGCAGCGAAAAACTGTTTTTT. As protein: CASSQGSEKLFF. Combining the CDR3 with reference TRBV14 and TRBJ1-4 gives the whole variable domain EAGVTQFPSHSVIEKGQTVTLRCDPISGHDNLYWYRRVMGKEIKFLLHFVKESKQDESGMPNNRFLAERTGGTYSTLKVQPAELEDSGVYFCASSQGSEKLFFGSGTQLSVL.

This sequence joins TRBV5-1 and TRBJ1-4, with 8 bases matching TRBD1. The CDR3 consists of 15 residues. Germline CDR1 and CDR2: SGHRS and YFSETQ. V gave up 7 bases and J gave up 0 bases; unmatched junction bases: 5. The CDR3 sequence is CASHPTGATNEKLFF. CDR3 bases: TGCGCCAGCCACCCGACAGGGGCAACTAATGAAAAACTGTTTTTT.

This clone was picked up a small number of times. The gene calls are TRBV5-1 and TRBJ1-1; TRBD1 matches at 8 bases. CDR3 size: 16 residues. V was clipped by 0 bases and J by 6 bases; unmatched bases: 10. The V gene's germline CDR1 is SGHRS and CDR2 YFSETQ. The CDR3 sequence is CASSLGAGGGGAEAFF. As DNA, the CDR3 is TGCGCCAGCAGCTTGGGGGCAGGGGGCGGAGGGGCTGAAGCTTTCTTT. Full variable domain (rest looked up from reference TRBV5-1 and TRBJ1-1): KAGVTQTPRYLIKTRGQQVTLSCSPISGHRSVSWYQQTPGQGLQFLFEYFSETQRNKGNFPGRFSGRQFSNSRSEMNVSTLELGDSALYLCASSLGAGGGGAEAFFGQGTRLTVV.

The J gene is TRBJ2-1, the V gene TRBV28, with D perhaps TRBD2 (5 bases). V lost 2 bases and J lost 9, with 11 bases in between. Germline V gene data show CDR1 as MDHEN and CDR2 as SYDVKM. The CDR3 has 13 residues. CDR3 amino acids: CASSLPVAGEQFF. For the CDR3, the DNA is TGTGCCAGCAGTTTACCCGTGGCGGGTGAGCAGTTCTTC.

This clone occurred a few times. This chain links TRBV9 with TRBJ1-1; D possibly corresponds to TRBD1 (5 bases). Deletions cut 0 bases from V and 10 bases from J, with 13 bases between. Germline V gene data show CDR1 as SGDLS and CDR2 as YYNGEE. The CDR3 consists of 13 residues. The DNA of the CDR3 is TGTGCCAGCAGCGTAGTAGCAGGGTCGGCAGCTTTCTTT. It specifies CASSVVAGSAAFF.

This sequence joins TRBV7-2 and TRBJ2-3, with TRBD2 identical over 11 bases. Germline CDR1 is SGHTA and CDR2 is FQGNSA. Germline trimming cut 7 bases from V and 4 bases from J; bases unmatched to any gene: 16. This CDR3 region has 18 residues. In nucleotides, the CDR3 is TGTGCCAGCACCTTCCCTTCGCTAGCGGGGGGCAGGGCAGATACGCAGTATTTT. Encoded protein: CASTFPSLAGGRADTQYF.

The rearrangement joins TRBV6-4 to TRBJ2-6, with D perhaps matching TRBD2 (6 bases). The CDR3 is made up of 17 amino acids. The V end was cut by 4 bases, the J end by 1 base, with 14 bases between. Per germline, CDR1 MRHNA and CDR2 SNTAGT. CDR3 nucleotides: TGTGCCAGCAGTGCAGCCGGGAGTACGTCTGGGGCCAACGTCCTGACTTTC. This codes for CASSAAGSTSGANVLTF.

The chain couples TRBV7-2 to TRBJ1-5; D not certain. Germline V gene lookup returns CDR1 SGHTA and CDR2 FQGNSA. The CDR3 is 14 amino acids. Trimming removed 4 bases from V and 0 bases from J, with 7 bases in between. DNA of the CDR3: TGTGCCAGCAGCTCCCCCTATAGCAATCAGCCCCAGCATTTT. Protein: CASSSPYSNQPQHF.

In its sample, this clone was seen once. The chain recombines TRBV14 with TRBJ2-1; TRBD2 matches 12 bases. Germline CDR1 SGHDN, CDR2 FVKESK. This CDR3 spans 15 amino acids. Trimming cost V 4 bases and J 9 bases; bases outside gene matches: 7. CDR3 region: CASSRLAGGRGEQFF. CDR3 DNA sequence: TGTGCCAGCAGCCGGCTAGCGGGGGGGCGAGGTGAGCAGTTCTTC.